The text below deals with one T cell receptor beta chain. Its antigen remains unknown. Here immunoSEQ multiplex PCR was the method, and the copy in TCRdb shows in-frame clones only, minus some. The table lists about 100,000 clones, approximately 90% of them singletons, with under 25% in the top ten. The germline gives CDR1 LGHNA, CDR2 YNFKEQ. The CDR3 loop spans 11 amino acids. V lost 4 bases and J lost 8; bases outside the gene matches: 2. These data originate in a study of T cell responses to AZD1222 COVID-19 vaccine. Study results and limitations: Regions left unmutated in variants are reportedly the target of nearly half of spike-specific TCRs.

The sample here was peripheral blood, taken on day 0 of AZD1222 vaccination. This sequence joins TRBV4-2 and TRBJ2-7, with 7 bases that match TRBD2. This receptor was identified in an adult in good health. The CDR3 sequence is CASSPGGKQYF. The CDR3 DNA sequence: TGTGCCAGCAGCCCGGGGGGTAAGCAGTACTTC.